The rows below give T cell receptor beta chains drawn from one sample of a study of early T cells in non-severe SARS-CoV-2 infection. TCRdb recomputed calls from the 5' RACE reads with MiXCR, one row per CDR3 protein. The data show about 52,000 distinct CDR3 sequences, with about 6.2% seen just once and under 5% held by the top ten. Material for sequencing was whole blood. The receptors stem from an adult who was a healthcare worker with PCR-confirmed SARS-CoV-2 infection or an uninfected control (not recorded which). Each CDR3 is given with its conserved first and last residue. The D gene is left open where the match is weak. Size is stated for part of the rows, as once, few or many counts, or as a class when the clone is expanded.

v_call	d_call	clone_size	j_call	cdr3_nt	cdr3_aa
TRBV2	TRBD1	few	TRBJ1-4	TGTGCCAGAACCGGGACAGGGGTGGAAAAACTGTTTTTT	CARTGTGVEKLFF
TRBV7-8	TRBD2	many	TRBJ2-3	TGTGCCAGCAGCTCCAGCCGGACTAGACCATCCGATACGCAGTATTTT	CASSSSRTRPSDTQYF
TRBV29-1	-	few	TRBJ1-2	TGCAGCGTTGAGCCCCGGCTAGGCTACACCTTC	CSVEPRLGYTF
TRBV4-3	TRBD1	many	TRBJ2-7	TGCGCCAGCAGCCAAGTGACAGGGTCCTACGAGCAGTACTTC	CASSQVTGSYEQYF
TRBV7-8	-	many	TRBJ2-7	TGTGCCAGCAGCTTAGTCCACGAGCAGTACTTC	CASSLVHEQYF
TRBV12-3/TRBV12-4	TRBD1	many	TRBJ2-3	TGTGCCAGCAGCCCAGACAGGGGGCATATAGATACGCAGTATTTT	CASSPDRGHIDTQYF
TRBV4-3	TRBD2	-	TRBJ2-3	TGCGCCAGCAGCCAAGCCCCGGGACTAGCGGGGCCAGATACGCAGTATTTT	CASSQAPGLAGPDTQYF
TRBV4-1	TRBD1	many	TRBJ2-7	TGCGCCAGCAGCCAAGATAACAGAGGGGGCGGCGACGAGCAGTACTTC	CASSQDNRGGGDEQYF
TRBV12-3/TRBV12-4	-	many	TRBJ2-7	TGTGCCAGCAGCCGAAAGACAGGAGTAAGGCACGAGCAGTACTTC	CASSRKTGVRHEQYF
TRBV2	TRBD2	-	TRBJ2-1	TGTGCCAGTAGGACTAGCGCTTACAATGAGCAGTTCTTC	CASRTSAYNEQFF
TRBV18	-	many	TRBJ2-7	TGTGCCAGCTCACCACGGGGGGACTACGAGCAGTACTTC	CASSPRGDYEQYF
TRBV30	-	many	TRBJ2-3	TGTGCCTGGAACTTGGGGGGCTATACGCAGTATTTT	CAWNLGGYTQYF
TRBV14	-	-	TRBJ2-7	TGTGCCAGCAGCCAAGCCAGAATCTACGAGCAGTACTTC	CASSQARIYEQYF
TRBV5-1	-	many	TRBJ2-3	TGCGCCAGCAGCTTGCGGGGGACCAGCACAGATACGCAGTATTTT	CASSLRGTSTDTQYF
TRBV24-1	-	many	TRBJ2-5	TGTGCCACCAGTGATTATGGCTCCAAAGCAGAGACCCAGTACTTC	CATSDYGSKAETQYF
TRBV7-9	-	-	TRBJ2-2	TGCTTCGGTAAGAGGCAACCAAACACCGGGGAGCTGTTTTTT	CFGKRQPNTGELFF
TRBV7-6	-	few	TRBJ2-7	TGTGCCAGCAGTGGGAGCGGGTACGAGCAGTACTTC	CASSGSGYEQYF
TRBV7-9	-	many	TRBJ2-2	TGTGCCAGCAGCCGGGACTTTCAGAACACCGGGGAGCTGTTTTTT	CASSRDFQNTGELFF
TRBV19	TRBD1	many	TRBJ2-7	TGTGCCAGTAGTATGGGACAGGGGGACGAGCAGTACTTC	CASSMGQGDEQYF
TRBV5-1	TRBD1	many	TRBJ1-1	TGCGCCAGCAGCTTACGGACAGGGAACACTGAAGCTTTCTTT	CASSLRTGNTEAFF
TRBV7-3	TRBD2	many	TRBJ2-3	TGTGCCAGCGGGGATCTAGCGGGGAGCACAGATACGCAGTATTTT	CASGDLAGSTDTQYF
TRBV20-1	TRBD1	few	TRBJ1-2	TGCAGTGCTAGAGATTTTTCCGGACAGGGGGCTTTTGGCTACACCTTC	CSARDFSGQGAFGYTF
TRBV14	-	many	TRBJ1-2	TGTGCCAGCAGCCAAGATACTAAAAACTATGGCTACACCTTC	CASSQDTKNYGYTF
TRBV28	TRBD2	many	TRBJ2-3	TGTGCCAGCAGTTTCCTTTCGCGGGGGGGAACAGGGGATACGCAGTATTTT	CASSFLSRGGTGDTQYF
TRBV20-1	-	many	TRBJ1-6	TGCAGTGCTCTGGACAGCTTAGCATCCTCCTATAATTCACCCCTCCACTTT	CSALDSLASSYNSPLHF
TRBV6-2/TRBV6-3	TRBD1	-	TRBJ1-5	TGTGCCAGCAGCAACCCGGGACAGGTTAATCAGCCCCAGCATTTT	CASSNPGQVNQPQHF
TRBV6-6	TRBD1	many	TRBJ1-6	TGTGCCAGCAGTTACTCGACAGGGGAGGGTTCACCCCTCCACTTT	CASSYSTGEGSPLHF
TRBV20-1	TRBD2	few	TRBJ2-3	TGCAGGCTAGCGGGGGGATTCACAGATACGCAGTATTTT	CRLAGGFTDTQYF
TRBV20-1	TRBD1	medium-sized	TRBJ1-2	TGCAGTGCTAGAGACTACAGGGGATGGTATGGCTACACCTTC	CSARDYRGWYGYTF
TRBV2	-	many	TRBJ2-7	TGTGCCAGCACCGGGACCCTTCTCTACGAGCAGTACTTC	CASTGTLLYEQYF
TRBV30	-	many	TRBJ1-1	TGTGCCTGGTCTAACAGACACACTGAAGCTTTCTTT	CAWSNRHTEAFF
TRBV12-3/TRBV12-4	-	many	TRBJ2-5	TGTGCAAGCGGGCAGGGAGAAGAGACCCAGTACTTC	CASGQGEETQYF
TRBV25-1	TRBD1	many	TRBJ1-1	TGTGCCAGCAGTTTGGGACAGGGAGGTGAAGCTTTCTTT	CASSLGQGGEAFF
TRBV4-2	TRBD1	few	TRBJ2-7	TGTGCCAGCAGCCAAGATTGGGGACAGGGGGCAACCTACGAGCAGTACTTC	CASSQDWGQGATYEQYF
TRBV6-2/TRBV6-3	-	many	TRBJ2-7	TGTGCCAGCAGTTACTCGATAGGCTCGTCGGGACTCACCTACGAGCAGTACTTC	CASSYSIGSSGLTYEQYF
TRBV21-1	-	-	TRBJ2-7	TGTCTGGGACGGGCAAGCTCCTACGAGCAGTACTTC	CLGRASSYEQYF
TRBV28	-	many	TRBJ2-7	TGTGCCAGCAGAGCCAGGGCGTACGAGCAGTACTTC	CASRARAYEQYF
TRBV15	TRBD1	-	TRBJ1-2	TGTGCCACCAGCAGAGAAGTGGACAGGGGCGTTGGCTACACCTTC	CATSREVDRGVGYTF
TRBV4-3	-	many	TRBJ2-7	TGCGCCAGCAGCCAAGGGGCGGGGTACGAGCAGTACTTC	CASSQGAGYEQYF
TRBV12-3/TRBV12-4	TRBD1	-	TRBJ2-7	TGTGCCAGCAGTTTAAGTGGACAGGGCCGTCCCGAGCAGTACTTC	CASSLSGQGRPEQYF
TRBV30	TRBD1	-	TRBJ1-4	TGTGCCTGCCGACCTTGGAGTAGACCAGGGGGCAGTGAAAAACTGTTTTTT	CACRPWSRPGGSEKLFF
TRBV6-6	-	many	TRBJ1-1	TGTGCCAGCAGTTACTCGGAGGCGGGGCTGCCGATAATGAACACTGAAGCTTTCTTT	CASSYSEAGLPIMNTEAFF
TRBV28	-	-	TRBJ1-2	TGTGCCAGCAGTTTAGGGCAGGCTAACTATGGCTACACCTTC	CASSLGQANYGYTF
TRBV18	TRBD2	-	TRBJ2-5	TGTGCCAGCTCACCACTGATTAGCCCAGCGGGGGCGGAGGAGACCCAGTACTTC	CASSPLISPAGAEETQYF
TRBV4-3	TRBD2	many	TRBJ2-7	TGCGCCAGCAGCCAAAATAGACTAGCGGGGGCCCTCGTGAACTTC	CASSQNRLAGALVNF
TRBV12-5	-	many	TRBJ1-6	TGTGCTAGTGGATACTCACCCCTCCACTTT	CASGYSPLHF
TRBV20-1	TRBD2	many	TRBJ2-7	TGCAGTGCTAGGGTCCCGACTAGCGGTTCCTACGAGCAGTACTTC	CSARVPTSGSYEQYF
TRBV3-1	-	many	TRBJ2-6	TGTGCCAGCAGCCAAGTTGTTGGGGCCAACGTCCTGACTTTC	CASSQVVGANVLTF
TRBV6-6	-	-	TRBJ1-4	TGTGCCAGCAGTTACGTTGCAACTAATGAAAAACTGTTTTTT	CASSYVATNEKLFF
TRBV6-1	-	many	TRBJ1-1	TGTGCCAGCAGTGAAGCTTCGCTTAGAACTGAAGCTTTCTTT	CASSEASLRTEAFF
TRBV19	TRBD1	many	TRBJ2-6	TGTGCCAGTATTAAGGGGGCGTTGACGGGGGCCAACGTCCTGACTTTC	CASIKGALTGANVLTF
TRBV7-2	-	-	TRBJ1-2	TGTGCCAGCAGCCCAGGGACGCCTACTAACTATGGCTACACCTTC	CASSPGTPTNYGYTF
TRBV6-2/TRBV6-3	TRBD1	many	TRBJ2-3	TGTGCCAGCAGTCCCCTTGGGACAGGGGAGGCAGATACGCAGTATTTT	CASSPLGTGEADTQYF